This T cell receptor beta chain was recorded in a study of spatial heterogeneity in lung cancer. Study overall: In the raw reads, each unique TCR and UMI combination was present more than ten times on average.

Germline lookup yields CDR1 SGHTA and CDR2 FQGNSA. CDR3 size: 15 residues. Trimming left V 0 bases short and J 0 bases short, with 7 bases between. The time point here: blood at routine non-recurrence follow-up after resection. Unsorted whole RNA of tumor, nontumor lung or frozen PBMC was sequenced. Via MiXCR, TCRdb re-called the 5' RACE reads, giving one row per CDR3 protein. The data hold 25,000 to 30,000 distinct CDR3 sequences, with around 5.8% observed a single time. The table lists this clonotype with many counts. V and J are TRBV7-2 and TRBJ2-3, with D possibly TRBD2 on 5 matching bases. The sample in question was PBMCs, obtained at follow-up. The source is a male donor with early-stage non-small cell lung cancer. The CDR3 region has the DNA TGTGCCAGCAGCTTAGCGTCTAGCAGCACAGATACGCAGTATTTT. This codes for CASSLASSSTDTQYF.